This paragraph reports one T cell receptor beta chain. The antigen is not known. The V gene lost 6 bases and the J gene lost 8 bases, with 10 bases spanning the gap. Germline CDR1 reads MNHEY; CDR2 reads SVGAGI. The CDR3 is made up of 12 amino acids. Reverse transcription of all isolated RNA meant that expressed TCRB transcripts were sequenced. The read count averaged roughly 4 million across naive, central memory and regulatory T cell samples. Generated by immunoSEQ multiplex PCR, the TCRdb table keeps only in-frame clones and is missing some. This table holds 300,000 to 350,000 clones, roughly 8% found once. Isolation of CD4+ naive, central memory, regulatory and stem cell-like memory cells was achieved by sorting via CD45RO/CCR7/CD25/CD127/CD95/CD27. The data are from a study of beta chain features in type 1 diabetes. Study results and limitations: Patients and controls would be equally affected if PCR favored shorter templates. TCRB CDR3s from Type 1 diabetes patients were moderately but significantly shorter in all four CD4+ subsets.

The clonotype comes from a woman in her late teens or twenties in good health. Sample: central memory CD4+ T cells from blood. The V and J genes are TRBV6-5 and TRBJ1-4, with D possibly being TRBD1 (6 bases). The CDR3 sequence: CASRQGSEKLFF. The CDR3, as DNA: TGTGCCAGCAGACAGGGTTCCGAAAAACTGTTTTTT.